This T cell receptor beta chain was found in a study of T cell changes during pregnancy in multiple sclerosis. Method: immunoSEQ multiplex PCR; TCRdb's copy keeps in-frame clones and lacks some. This sample carries tens of thousands of clones, over 85% of them seen once, and the ten largest clones take roughly 0.13%. The CDR3 runs to 15 residues. V was cut by 5 bases and J by 5 bases, with 16 bases left in between. The germline V gene has CDR1 SEHNR and CDR2 FQNEAQ (reference sequence). The sequenced sample was CD4+ T cells from peripheral blood mononuclear cells, obtained after pregnancy. The sequence derives from a female donor with multiple sclerosis, enrolled in a pregnancy study. The chain recombines TRBV7-9 with TRBJ2-1; tentatively, D is TRBD1 (6 bases). Here the CDR3 DNA reads TGTGCCAGCAGCCGGATACAGGGAACCGACAATGAGCAGTTCTTC. Translating gives CASSRIQGTDNEQFF.